These T cell receptor beta chains were read from a single sample in a study of T cells after yellow fever vaccination. From the 5' RACE reads, TCRdb called clonotypes with MiXCR, one entry per CDR3 protein. The sample contains 200,000 to 300,000 distinct CDR3 sequences, 6.9% of which appear only once. The sequencing used CD4+ T cells sorted from PBMCs, collected 15 days after the yellow fever booster vaccination. The origin of the receptors is a young man who received the YFV17D yellow fever vaccine. The CDR3 runs from the conserved cysteine through the conserved F or W. A D gene is named only where the DNA matches it firmly. Rows may omit the clone size; those that give it use once, few, many or a size class.

D gene,V gene,J gene,clone size,CDR3 protein,CDR3 DNA
NA,TRBV7-2,TRBJ2-7,many,CASSLRRAGENEQYF,TGTGCCAGCAGCTTAAGGCGGGCTGGGGAGAACGAGCAGTACTTC
NA,TRBV27,TRBJ2-7,NA,CASSLRGAGSFSYEQYF,TGTGCCAGCAGTTTAAGGGGGGCAGGTTCATTCTCCTACGAGCAGTACTTC
NA,TRBV28,TRBJ2-7,NA,CASRTNSYEQYF,TGTGCCAGCAGGACGAACTCCTACGAGCAGTACTTC
TRBD2,TRBV19,TRBJ2-7,NA,CASSPPGTSSSREQYF,TGTGCCAGTAGTCCTCCAGGGACTAGCTCCTCTCGTGAGCAGTACTTC
NA,TRBV5-1,TRBJ1-6,few,CASSNVRGTDVWSPLHF,TGCGCCAGCAGCAACGTCCGCGGGACCGACGTCTGGTCACCCCTCCACTTT
TRBD2,TRBV7-2,TRBJ2-7,few,CASSLRLAGVYEQYF,TGTGCCAGCAGCCTCCGACTAGCGGGAGTGTACGAGCAGTACTTC
NA,TRBV30,TRBJ2-6,NA,CAWSAPGIFAGANVLTF,TGTGCCTGGAGTGCGCCCGGGATCTTCGCTGGGGCCAACGTCCTGACTTTC
TRBD1,TRBV19,TRBJ2-2,NA,CASRRPGGSANTGELFF,TGTGCCAGTAGGCGTCCAGGGGGTTCCGCGAACACCGGGGAGCTGTTTTTT
TRBD1,TRBV12-3/TRBV12-4,TRBJ2-7,few,CASSLSDRGYEQYF,TGTGCCAGCAGTTTAAGTGACAGGGGCTACGAGCAGTACTTC
TRBD1,TRBV29-1,TRBJ2-1,many,CSVAGTGQQFF,TGCAGCGTTGCGGGGACAGGGCAGCAGTTCTTC
NA,TRBV7-9,TRBJ1-3,few,CVSSSPGTSNGNTIYF,TGTGTCAGCAGTTCTCCGGGAACCAGTAATGGAAACACCATATATTTT
TRBD1,TRBV25-1,TRBJ2-6,few,CASSGAGGAGANVLTF,TGTGCCAGCAGTGGGGCAGGGGGCGCTGGGGCCAACGTCCTGACTTTC
NA,TRBV27,TRBJ2-7,few,CASSPNTERIYEQYF,TGTGCCAGCAGTCCCAATACAGAAAGAATCTACGAGCAGTACTTC
NA,TRBV5-5,TRBJ2-7,NA,CASSGGGFYEQYF,TGTGCCAGCAGTGGAGGCGGCTTCTACGAGCAGTACTTC
NA,TRBV27,TRBJ2-2,few,CASSPAPFPRQRNTGELFF,TGTGCCAGCAGTCCCGCCCCTTTTCCGAGACAAAGGAACACCGGGGAGCTGTTTTTT
NA,TRBV14,TRBJ1-1,few,CASSQVRGTPLGEAFF,TGTGCCAGCAGCCAAGTTCGGGGGACCCCCCTAGGTGAAGCTTTCTTT
TRBD2,TRBV30,TRBJ2-5,many,CAWSRTSGLRQYF,TGTGCCTGGAGTCGAACTAGCGGGTTACGCCAGTACTTC
NA,TRBV20-1,TRBJ2-7,many,CSATSVKAEQYF,TGCAGTGCTACTAGCGTTAAAGCCGAGCAGTACTTC
NA,TRBV12-3/TRBV12-4,TRBJ2-5,many,CASSLQGYETQYF,TGTGCCAGCAGTTTACAGGGATACGAGACCCAGTACTTC
NA,TRBV7-9,TRBJ2-5,few,CASSLATVKQETQYF,TGTGCCAGCAGCTTAGCGACAGTTAAACAAGAGACCCAGTACTTC
TRBD2,TRBV7-2,TRBJ2-1,many,CASSFGTSGFYEQFF,TGTGCCAGCAGCTTCGGGACTAGCGGGTTCTATGAGCAGTTCTTC
TRBD1,TRBV5-1,TRBJ1-6,NA,CASSAGTVDSPLHF,TGCGCCAGCAGCGCCGGGACAGTTGATTCACCCCTCCACTTT
TRBD1,TRBV25-1,TRBJ1-2,many,CASRVTGGKGYTF,TGTGCCAGCAGGGTGACAGGGGGTAAAGGCTACACCTTC
NA,TRBV7-9,TRBJ2-1,NA,CASSLARDYNEQFF,TGTGCCAGCAGCTTAGCGCGGGACTACAATGAGCAGTTCTTC
TRBD2,TRBV30,TRBJ2-4,NA,CAWSGGGRAGTKNIQYF,TGTGCCTGGAGCGGAGGCGGGAGGGCCGGAACCAAAAACATTCAGTACTTC
NA,TRBV6-2/TRBV6-3,TRBJ2-2,few,CAITPGGTHTGELFF,TGTGCCATTACTCCCGGGGGAACACACACCGGGGAGCTGTTTTTT
NA,TRBV2,TRBJ2-1,NA,CASEAQREQFF,TGTGCCAGTGAGGCTCAGCGAGAGCAGTTCTTC
TRBD2,TRBV29-1,TRBJ2-3,many,CSVNSLADTDTQYF,TGCAGCGTTAACTCGCTAGCGGACACAGATACGCAGTATTTT
NA,TRBV6-1,TRBJ1-5,NA,CASRARAQENQPQHF,TGTGCCAGCAGGGCCCGGGCACAGGAAAATCAGCCCCAGCATTTT
TRBD2,TRBV5-1,TRBJ2-3,many,CASSFGSAGGSTDTQYF,TGCGCCAGCAGCTTCGGTTCGGCGGGAGGGTCCACAGATACGCAGTATTTT
NA,TRBV5-1,TRBJ2-1,NA,CASSLAGINNEQFF,TGCGCCAGCAGCTTGGCAGGGATTAACAATGAGCAGTTCTTC
NA,TRBV6-2/TRBV6-3,TRBJ2-1,many,CASSLTGYEQFF,TGTGCCAGCAGTTTGACAGGTTATGAGCAGTTCTTC
TRBD2,TRBV7-3,TRBJ2-1,NA,CASSETGTSKFF,TGTGCCAGCAGCGAAACCGGGACTAGCAAGTTCTTC
NA,TRBV5-1,TRBJ2-7,many,CASSSDWEQYF,TGCGCCAGCAGCTCCGATTGGGAGCAGTACTTC
NA,TRBV20-1,TRBJ1-2,few,CSAPRDFTNYGYTF,TGCAGTGCCCCGAGGGACTTCACTAACTATGGCTACACCTTC
NA,TRBV28,TRBJ2-3,few,CANSRKGRATDTQYF,TGTGCCAACTCAAGGAAGGGACGAGCCACAGATACGCAGTATTTT
TRBD2,TRBV20-1,TRBJ2-3,NA,CSPTVSGSSDTQYF,TGCAGCCCGACCGTAAGCGGGAGTTCAGATACGCAGTATTTT
NA,TRBV18,TRBJ2-7,NA,CASSPSTDSYEQYF,TGTGCCAGCTCACCATCGACGGACTCCTACGAGCAGTACTTC
TRBD2,TRBV20-1,TRBJ2-7,many,CSARGVGLAIYEQYF,TGCAGTGCTAGAGGCGTGGGACTAGCGATCTACGAGCAGTACTTC
NA,TRBV20-1,TRBJ2-2,few,CSARGGSGATGELFF,TGCAGTGCTAGGGGAGGTAGCGGAGCCACCGGGGAGCTGTTTTTT